These 17 T cell receptor beta chains originate from one sample sequenced in a study of cytomegalovirus exposure and HLA in healthy donors. With 60 Vbeta and 13 Jbeta primers, the PCR was carried out. Profiled with immunoSEQ multiplex PCR; TCRdb holds only in-frame clones, not every one. Among 200,000 to 250,000 clones listed, around four fifths were seen once. The sample comprised PBMCs. The source of these receptors is a woman between 40 and 50 years old in good health and CMV-seronegative.

The rearrangement links TRBV2 to TRBJ2-1; D ambiguous. The germline V and J ends were trimmed by 4 bases and 0 bases, with 7 bases remaining between them. CDR1 is SNHLY, CDR2 FYNNEI, per germline. The length of the CDR3 is 14 residues. CDR3 coding DNA: TGTGCCAGCAGTGGACTGAGCTCCTACAATGAGCAGTTCTTC. It is translated as CASSGLSSYNEQFF. The variable domain in full, completed from reference TRBV2 and TRBJ2-1, reads EPEVTQTPSHQVTQMGQEVILRCVPISNHLYFYWYRQILGQKVEFLVSFYNNEISEKSEIFDDQFSVERPDGSNFTLKIRSTKLEDSAMYFCASSGLSSYNEQFFGPGTRLTVL.

At least ten counts were recorded for this clone. The chain has TRBV29-1 and TRBJ1-4; 7 bases map to TRBD1. Germline V CDR1 and CDR2: SQVTM, ANQGSEA. The CDR3 loop spans 17 amino acids. V dropped 5 bases and J dropped 2; count of bases not matched to a gene: 14. Here the CDR3 DNA reads TGCAGCGTTCGCCTCCGGGACAGCCGGGCGACTAATGAAAAACTGTTTTTT. Amino acids: CSVRLRDSRATNEKLFF.

This chain links TRBV30 with TRBJ1-2, with TRBD1 matching 11 bases. Losses at the gene ends were 0 bases for V and 7 bases for J; bases not matched to a gene: 1. The CDR3 sequence is 13 residues long. In germline, CDR1 is GTSNPN, CDR2 SVGIG (reference sequence). Here the CDR3 DNA reads TGTGCCTGGAGTGTCGGACAGGGGGCTGGCTACACCTTC. It codes for CAWSVGQGAGYTF.

This chain uses TRBV4-1 with TRBJ2-7; 7 bases match TRBD1. The CDR3 sequence is 15 residues long. With V trimmed by 5 bases and J by 5 bases, 12 bases remained unmatched. Germline V lookup: CDR1 MGHRA, CDR2 YSYEKL. The DNA for the CDR3 is TGCGCCAGCAGCTTCCGGGACAGCTTGTTGGACGAGCAGTACTTC. Protein sequence: CASSFRDSLLDEQYF.

A note on this clone: The germline gene is not matched at one end of the junction; a read error may be the cause. This chain joins TRBV7-7 and TRBJ2-1, with unresolved D. Germline V gene lookup returns CDR1 SSHAT and CDR2 FNYEAQ (reference sequence). This CDR3 comprises 13 residues. CDR3 coding DNA: TGTGCTAGCAGCTTATCCGATAGGTCGGGGCAGTTCTTC. This codes for CASSLSDRSGQFF.

The chain uses TRBV7-9 and TRBJ2-7; TRBD2 agrees at 9 bases. J was trimmed by 6 bases and V by 5 bases; bases with no gene match: 5. Germline V lookup: CDR1 SEHNR, CDR2 FQNEAQ (reference sequence). The CDR3 length is 13 residues. CDR3 bases: TGTGCCAGCAGCCGGGGACTAGCCCCCGAGCAGTACTTC. Translating gives CASSRGLAPEQYF.

The chain recombines TRBV2 with TRBJ2-7, with 7 nucleotides matching TRBD1. The CDR3 loop spans 12 amino acids. CDR1 is SNHLY and CDR2 is FYNNEI in the germline V gene. After removal of 5 bases from V and 5 bases from J, the junction contained 3 bases not matched to a gene. Written as DNA, the CDR3 is TGTGCCAGCAGTCTCGACAGGGACGAGCAGTACTTC. Its translation is CASSLDRDEQYF.

The V gene is TRBV19, the J gene TRBJ2-2; D ambiguous. This CDR3 has 14 residues. The ends were cut back, 4 bases at V and 6 bases at J, with 12 bases in the middle. The germline V gene has CDR1 LNHDA and CDR2 SQIVND (reference sequence). The CDR3 sequence is CASSTSSVPGELFF. DNA for the CDR3: TGTGCCAGTAGTACCTCCAGTGTCCCCGGGGAGCTGTTTTTT.

This chain connects TRBV5-6 to TRBJ1-1; 9 bases are shared with TRBD1. The CDR3 extends over 15 amino acids. Germline loops: CDR1 SGHDT, CDR2 YYEEEE. J gave up 2 bases and V 3 bases, and 5 bases lay outside the gene matches. CDR3 sequence reads: CASSSPGQGNTEAFF. The CDR3 DNA follows: TGTGCCAGCAGCTCCCCGGGACAGGGCAACACTGAAGCTTTCTTT.

The chain carries TRBV5-1 and TRBJ1-5; TRBD1 agrees at 7 bases. The CDR3 totals 14 residues. Germline V gene data show CDR1 as SGHRS and CDR2 as YFSETQ. With V trimmed by 3 bases and J by 7 bases, 7 bases remained unmatched. CDR3 coding DNA: TGCGCCAGCAGCTCCGGACAGGAAGGACAGCCCCAGCATTTT. Its protein product is CASSSGQEGQPQHF.

The gene calls are TRBV6-6 and TRBJ2-1, with 11 bases fitting TRBD2. This CDR3 comprises 15 residues. The junction had 5 bases not matched to a gene; V was cut back by 5 bases and J by 5 bases. CDR1 is MNHNY and CDR2 is SVGAGI in the germline V gene (reference sequence). The chain's CDR3 is CASSDGTSGHNEQFF. The CDR3 DNA is TGTGCCAGCAGTGACGGGACTAGCGGTCACAATGAGCAGTTCTTC.

The chain couples TRBV4-3 to TRBJ1-2; 9 bases are shared with TRBD1. CDR3 length: 17 amino acids. From germline, CDR1 is LGHNA and CDR2 YSLEER. J gave up 2 bases and V 0 bases, and 7 bases lay outside the gene matches. CDR3 in DNA: TGCGCCAGCAGCCAAGATCTCCCGGGACAGGGAAACTATGGCTACACCTTC. Its protein product is CASSQDLPGQGNYGYTF.

The chain carries TRBV5-5 and TRBJ2-7; 9 nucleotides agree with TRBD1. CDR1 is SGHKS, CDR2 YYEKEE, per germline (reference sequence). The trim removed 4 bases at V and 3 bases at J, leaving 5 bases unmatched. This CDR3 has 14 amino acids. The CDR3 DNA follows: TGTGCCAGCAGCCTCCGACAGGGGGTCTACGAGCAGTACTTC. Encoded protein: CASSLRQGVYEQYF.

CDR3 sequence: CAISDNQRGGTGELFF. DNA of the CDR3: TGTGCCATCAGTGATAACCAGCGGGGGGGCACCGGGGAGCTGTTTTTT. The rearrangement joins TRBV10-3 to TRBJ2-2; 10 bases are a match to TRBD2. The junction had 5 bases not matched to a gene; V was cut back by 3 bases and J by 4 bases. The CDR3 loop spans 16 amino acids. Per germline, CDR1 ENHRY and CDR2 SYGVKD.

This clone was found once. The V call is TRBV6-5, the J call TRBJ2-1, with 12 positions matching TRBD2. This CDR3 contains 15 residues. With V trimmed by 4 bases and J by 7 bases, 5 bases remained unmatched. Per the germline V gene, CDR1 is MNHEY and CDR2 is SVGAGI. CDR3 residues: CASSLTSGGFNEQFF. In DNA form, the CDR3 reads TGTGCCAGCAGTTTGACTAGCGGGGGATTTAATGAGCAGTTCTTC.

The V gene is TRBV5-1, the J gene TRBJ1-2; unclear D gene. The CDR3 contains 13 residues. V dropped 4 bases and J dropped 3 bases, with 10 bases sitting between them. The germline CDR1 and CDR2 sequences are SGHRS and YFSETQ. The CDR3 nucleotides read TGCGCCAGCAGCCCCGGGATTGACTATGGCTACACCTTC. Its translation is CASSPGIDYGYTF.

The sample holds a few counts of this clone. The CDR3 region is CASSREISSGNTIYF. CDR3 DNA sequence: TGTGCCAGCAGTAGGGAGATCAGCTCTGGAAACACCATATATTTT. The rearrangement joins TRBV2 to TRBJ1-3; D remains ambiguous. The CDR3 length is 15 residues. Germline-derived CDR1 and CDR2 are SNHLY and FYNNEI. V lost 5 bases and J lost 0, with 11 bases in between. Using reference TRBV2 and TRBJ1-3 for the parts outside the CDR3, the full variable domain is EPEVTQTPSHQVTQMGQEVILRCVPISNHLYFYWYRQILGQKVEFLVSFYNNEISEKSEIFDDQFSVERPDGSNFTLKIRSTKLEDSAMYFCASSREISSGNTIYFGEGSWLTVV.